This T cell receptor beta chain derives from a study of blood T cells in healthy people across ages. Study observations and caveats: Researchers said unsorted PBMCs prevented a conclusive naive versus antigen-experienced comparison. For the donors, CMV status was unknown and possibly confounded expanded clonotype changes.

A note on this clonotype: Antigen unknown.

Then a second PCR, running roughly 7 to 11 cycles, was carried out with a sample-barcoded 5' primer and a J-beta primer mix. A template-switch adaptor containing 12 random nucleotides labeled each cDNA molecule. One entry per CDR3 protein, called by TCRdb with MiXCR from the 5' RACE reads. The sample shows approximately 600,000 distinct CDR3 sequences, about 53% of them seen only once. The CDR3 sequence is 11 residues long. The V gene's germline CDR1 is SGHRS and CDR2 YFSETQ. V was trimmed by 2 bases and J by 6 bases, leaving 4 bases between them. The chain recombines TRBV5-1 with TRBJ2-3, with unresolved D. This receptor was taken from a man in his sixties in good health. The material sequenced was blood. The CDR3 sequence is CASSFMDTQYF. CDR3 sequence (DNA): TGCGCCAGCAGCTTCATGGATACGCAGTATTTT.